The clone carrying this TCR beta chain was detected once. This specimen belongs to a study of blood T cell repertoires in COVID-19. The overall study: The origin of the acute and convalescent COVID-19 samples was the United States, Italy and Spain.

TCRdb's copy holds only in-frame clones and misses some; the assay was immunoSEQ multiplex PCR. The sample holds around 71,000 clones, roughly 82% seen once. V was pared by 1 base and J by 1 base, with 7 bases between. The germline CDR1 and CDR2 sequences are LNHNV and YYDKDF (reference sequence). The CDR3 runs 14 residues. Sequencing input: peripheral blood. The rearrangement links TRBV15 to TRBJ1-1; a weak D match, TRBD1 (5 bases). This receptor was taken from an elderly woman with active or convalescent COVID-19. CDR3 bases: TGTGCCACCAGCAGAGGACAGTGGAACACTGAAGCTTTCTTT. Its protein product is CATSRGQWNTEAFF. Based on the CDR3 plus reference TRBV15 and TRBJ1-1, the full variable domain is DAMVIQNPRYQVTQFGKPVTLSCSQTLNHNVMYWYQQKSSQAPKLLFHYYDKDFNNEADTPDNFQSRRPNTSFCFLDIRSPGLGDTAMYLCATSRGQWNTEAFFGQGTRLTVV.